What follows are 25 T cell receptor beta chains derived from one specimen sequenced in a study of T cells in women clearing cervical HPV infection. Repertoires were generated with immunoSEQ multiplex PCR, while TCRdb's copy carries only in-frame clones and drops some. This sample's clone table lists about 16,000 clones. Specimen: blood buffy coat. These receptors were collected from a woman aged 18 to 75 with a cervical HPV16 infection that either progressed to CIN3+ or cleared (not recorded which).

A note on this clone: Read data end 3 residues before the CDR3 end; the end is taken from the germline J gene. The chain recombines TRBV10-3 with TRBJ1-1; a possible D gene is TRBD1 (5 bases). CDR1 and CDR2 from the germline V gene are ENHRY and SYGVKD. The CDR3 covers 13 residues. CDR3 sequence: CAISEGAQSEAFF. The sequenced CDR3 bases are TGTGCCATCAGTGAGGGGGCGCAATCGGAA.

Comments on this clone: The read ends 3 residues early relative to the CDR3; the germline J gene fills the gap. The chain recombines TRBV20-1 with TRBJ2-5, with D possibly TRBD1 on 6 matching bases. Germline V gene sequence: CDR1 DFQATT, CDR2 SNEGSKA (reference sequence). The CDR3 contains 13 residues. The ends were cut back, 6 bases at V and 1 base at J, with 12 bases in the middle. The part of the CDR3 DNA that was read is TGCAGTGCACTTACAGGGTTCCAAGAGACC. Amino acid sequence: CSALTGFQET. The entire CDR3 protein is CSALTGFQETQYF.

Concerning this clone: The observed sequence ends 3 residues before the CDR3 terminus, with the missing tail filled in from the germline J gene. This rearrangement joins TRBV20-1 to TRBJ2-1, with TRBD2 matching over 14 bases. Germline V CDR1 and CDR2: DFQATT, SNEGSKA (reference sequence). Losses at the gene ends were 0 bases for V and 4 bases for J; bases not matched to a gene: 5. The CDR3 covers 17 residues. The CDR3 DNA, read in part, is TGCAGTGCTAGAGATCCGGGACTAGCGGGGGTTTACAATGAG. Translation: CSARDPGLAGVYNE. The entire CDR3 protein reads CSARDPGLAGVYNEQFF.

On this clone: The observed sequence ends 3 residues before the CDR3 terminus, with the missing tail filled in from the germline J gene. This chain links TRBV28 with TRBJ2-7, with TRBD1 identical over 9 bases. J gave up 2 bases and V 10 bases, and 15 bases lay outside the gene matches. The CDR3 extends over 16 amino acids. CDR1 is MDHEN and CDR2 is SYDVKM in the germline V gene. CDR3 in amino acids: CATETTAGTGTYEQYF. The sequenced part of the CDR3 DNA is TGTGCCACCGAAACTACGGCCGGGACAGGGACCTACGAG.

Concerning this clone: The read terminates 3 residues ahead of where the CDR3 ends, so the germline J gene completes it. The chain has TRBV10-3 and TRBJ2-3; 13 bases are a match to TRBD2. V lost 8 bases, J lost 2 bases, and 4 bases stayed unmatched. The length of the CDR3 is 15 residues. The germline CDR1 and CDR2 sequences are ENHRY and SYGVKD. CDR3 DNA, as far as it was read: TGTGCCATCGGGGGACTAGCGGGACCCACAGATACG. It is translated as CAIGGLAGPTDT. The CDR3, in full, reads CAIGGLAGPTDTQYF.

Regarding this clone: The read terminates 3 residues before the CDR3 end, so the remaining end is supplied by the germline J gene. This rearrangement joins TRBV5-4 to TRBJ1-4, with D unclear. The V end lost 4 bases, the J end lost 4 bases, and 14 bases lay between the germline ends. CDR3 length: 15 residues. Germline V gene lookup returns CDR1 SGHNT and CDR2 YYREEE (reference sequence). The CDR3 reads CASSPSSANNEKLFF. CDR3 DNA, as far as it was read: TGTGCCAGCAGCCCATCGTCCGCGAATAATGAAAAA.

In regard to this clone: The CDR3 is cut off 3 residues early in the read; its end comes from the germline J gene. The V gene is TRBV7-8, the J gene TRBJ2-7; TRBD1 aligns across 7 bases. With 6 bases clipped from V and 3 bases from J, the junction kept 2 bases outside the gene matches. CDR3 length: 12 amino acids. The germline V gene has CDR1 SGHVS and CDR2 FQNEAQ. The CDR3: CASSGQVYEQYF. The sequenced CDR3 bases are TGTGCCAGCAGTGGACAGGTCTACGAG.

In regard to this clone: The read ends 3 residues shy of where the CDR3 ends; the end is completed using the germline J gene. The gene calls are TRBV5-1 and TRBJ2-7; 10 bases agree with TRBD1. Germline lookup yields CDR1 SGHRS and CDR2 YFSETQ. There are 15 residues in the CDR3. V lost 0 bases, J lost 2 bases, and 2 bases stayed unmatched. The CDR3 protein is CASSLDGTGAYEQYF. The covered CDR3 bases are TGCGCCAGCAGCTTGGACGGGACAGGGGCCTACGAG.

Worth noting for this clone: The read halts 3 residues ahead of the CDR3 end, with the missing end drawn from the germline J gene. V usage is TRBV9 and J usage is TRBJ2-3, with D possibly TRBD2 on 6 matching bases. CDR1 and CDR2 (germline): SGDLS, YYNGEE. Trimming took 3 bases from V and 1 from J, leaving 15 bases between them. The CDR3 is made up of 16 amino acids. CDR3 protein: CASSGTSRLGTDTQYF. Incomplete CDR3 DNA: TGTGCCAGCAGCGGCACTAGCCGGTTGGGCACAGATACG.

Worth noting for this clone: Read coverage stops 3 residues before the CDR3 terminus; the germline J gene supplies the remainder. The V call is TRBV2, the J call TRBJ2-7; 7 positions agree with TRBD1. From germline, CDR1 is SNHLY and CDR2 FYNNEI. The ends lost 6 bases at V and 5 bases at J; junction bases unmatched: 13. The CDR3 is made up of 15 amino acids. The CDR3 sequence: CASRNLLQGSHEQYF. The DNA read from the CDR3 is TGTGCCAGCAGGAACCTACTACAGGGGAGTCACGAG.

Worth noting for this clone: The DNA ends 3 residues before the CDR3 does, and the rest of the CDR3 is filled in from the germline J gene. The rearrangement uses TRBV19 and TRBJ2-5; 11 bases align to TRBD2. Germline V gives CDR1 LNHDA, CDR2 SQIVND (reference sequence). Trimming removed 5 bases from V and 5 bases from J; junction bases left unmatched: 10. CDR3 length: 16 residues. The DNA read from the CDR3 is TGTGCCAGTAGTTTCTCTAGCGGGGGGCCCGGGGAGACC. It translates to CASSFSSGGPGET. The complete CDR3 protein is CASSFSSGGPGETQYF.

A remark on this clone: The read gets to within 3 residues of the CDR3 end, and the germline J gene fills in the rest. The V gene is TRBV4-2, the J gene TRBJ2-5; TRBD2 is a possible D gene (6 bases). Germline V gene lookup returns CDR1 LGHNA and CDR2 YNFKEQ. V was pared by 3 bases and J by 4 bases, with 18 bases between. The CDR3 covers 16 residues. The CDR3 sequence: CASSQRTTSVSETQYF. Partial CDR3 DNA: TGTGCCAGCAGCCAGAGGACGACTAGTGTCTCAGAGACC.

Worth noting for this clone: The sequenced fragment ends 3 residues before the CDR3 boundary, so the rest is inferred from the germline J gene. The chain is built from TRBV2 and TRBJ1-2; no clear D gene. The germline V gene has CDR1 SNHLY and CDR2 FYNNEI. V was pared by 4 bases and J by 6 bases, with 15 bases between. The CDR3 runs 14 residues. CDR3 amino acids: CASSVLGLPDGYTF. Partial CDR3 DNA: TGTGCCAGCAGTGTGTTAGGACTTCCTGATGGC.

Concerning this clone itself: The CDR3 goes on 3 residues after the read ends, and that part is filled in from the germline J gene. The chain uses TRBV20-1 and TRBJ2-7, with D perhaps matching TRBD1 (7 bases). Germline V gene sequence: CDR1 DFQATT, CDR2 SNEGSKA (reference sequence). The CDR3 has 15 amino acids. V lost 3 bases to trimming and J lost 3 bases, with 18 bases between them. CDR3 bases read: TGCAGTGCTAGCCCGGTGGCGGGACAGATCTACGAG. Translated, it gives CSASPVAGQIYE. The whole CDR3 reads CSASPVAGQIYEQYF.

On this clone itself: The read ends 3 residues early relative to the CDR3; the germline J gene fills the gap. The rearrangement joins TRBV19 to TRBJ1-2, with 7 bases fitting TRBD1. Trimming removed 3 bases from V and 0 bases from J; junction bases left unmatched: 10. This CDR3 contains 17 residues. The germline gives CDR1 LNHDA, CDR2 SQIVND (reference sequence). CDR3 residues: CASSIGEQGFTNYGYTF. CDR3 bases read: TGTGCCAGTAGTATTGGTGAACAGGGGTTCACTAACTATGGC. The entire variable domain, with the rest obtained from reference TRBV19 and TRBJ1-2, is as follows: DGGITQSPKYLFRKEGQNVTLSCEQNLNHDAMYWYRQDPGQGLRLIYYSQIVNDFQKGDIAEGYSVSREKKESFPLTVTSAQKNPTAFYLCASSIGEQGFTNYGYTFGSGTRLTVV.

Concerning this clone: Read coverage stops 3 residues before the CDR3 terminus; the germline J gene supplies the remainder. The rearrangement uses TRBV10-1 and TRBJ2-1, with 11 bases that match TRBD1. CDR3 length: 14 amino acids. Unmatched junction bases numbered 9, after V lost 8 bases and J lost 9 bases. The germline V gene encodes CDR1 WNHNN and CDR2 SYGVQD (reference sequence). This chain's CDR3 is CASGMDRGHGEQFF. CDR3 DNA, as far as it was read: TGCGCCAGCGGAATGGACAGGGGGCACGGTGAG.

Partial CDR3 DNA: TGCGCCAGCAGCGGGGGACTAGCGGACAACAATGAG. Translation: CASSGGLADNNE. The entire CDR3 protein is CASSGGLADNNEQFF. The chain links TRBV5-1 to TRBJ2-1; 11 positions agree with TRBD2. The read is 3 residues too short to cover the CDR3 end, so that end is filled in from the germline J gene. This CDR3 region has 15 residues. CDR1 is SGHRS and CDR2 is YFSETQ in the germline V gene. V lost 4 bases and J lost 5; bases outside the gene matches: 5.

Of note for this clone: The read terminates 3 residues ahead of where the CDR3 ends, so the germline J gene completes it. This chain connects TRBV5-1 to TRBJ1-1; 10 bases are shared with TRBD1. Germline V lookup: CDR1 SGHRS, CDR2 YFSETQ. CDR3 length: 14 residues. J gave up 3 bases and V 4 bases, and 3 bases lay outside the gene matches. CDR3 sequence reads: CASSRDRGYTEAFF. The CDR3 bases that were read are TGCGCCAGCAGCCGGGACAGGGGTTACACTGAA.

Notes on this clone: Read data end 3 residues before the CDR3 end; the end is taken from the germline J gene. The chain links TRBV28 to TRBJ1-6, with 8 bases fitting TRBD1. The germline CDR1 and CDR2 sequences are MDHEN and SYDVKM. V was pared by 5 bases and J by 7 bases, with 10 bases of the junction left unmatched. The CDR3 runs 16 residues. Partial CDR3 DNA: TGTGCCAGCAGTCCAGCGGACAGGGAACTAAATTCACCC. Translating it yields CASSPADRELNSP. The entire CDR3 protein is CASSPADRELNSPLHF.

The sequenced CDR3 bases are TGCGCCAGCAGCCCCACAGGGGCGAGGACCGGGGAG. It codes for CASSPTGARTGE. The CDR3 reads in full as CASSPTGARTGELFF. V usage is TRBV4-1 and J usage is TRBJ2-2, with TRBD1 identical over 7 bases. Sequencing ends 3 residues short of the CDR3 end; the germline J gene provides the rest. Germline V gene lookup returns CDR1 MGHRA and CDR2 YSYEKL. The CDR3 has 15 residues. The ends lost 4 bases at V and 5 bases at J; junction bases unmatched: 7.

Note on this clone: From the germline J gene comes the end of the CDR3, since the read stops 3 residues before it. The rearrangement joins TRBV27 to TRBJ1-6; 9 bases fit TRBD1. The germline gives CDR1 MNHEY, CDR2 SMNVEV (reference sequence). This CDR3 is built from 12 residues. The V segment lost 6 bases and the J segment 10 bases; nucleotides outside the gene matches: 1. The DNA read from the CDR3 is TGTGCCAGCAGAACAGGGGGCTCACCC. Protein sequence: CASRTGGSP. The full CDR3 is CASRTGGSPLHF.

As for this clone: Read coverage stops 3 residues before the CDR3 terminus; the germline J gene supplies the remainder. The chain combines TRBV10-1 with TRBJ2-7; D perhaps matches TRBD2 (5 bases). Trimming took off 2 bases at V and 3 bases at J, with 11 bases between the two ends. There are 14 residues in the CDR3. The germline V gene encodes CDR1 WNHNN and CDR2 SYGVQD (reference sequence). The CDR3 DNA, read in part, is TGCGCCAGCAGTGAGCCCGGACGGGGCTACGAG. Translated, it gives CASSEPGRGYE. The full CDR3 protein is CASSEPGRGYEQYF.

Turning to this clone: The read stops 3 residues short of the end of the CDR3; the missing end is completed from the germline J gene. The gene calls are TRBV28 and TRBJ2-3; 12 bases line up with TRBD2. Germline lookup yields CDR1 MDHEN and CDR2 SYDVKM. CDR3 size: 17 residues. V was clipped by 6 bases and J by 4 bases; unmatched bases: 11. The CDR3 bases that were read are TGTGCCAGCAGCCTCGGACTAGCGGGGATGTGGGCAGATACG. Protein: CASSLGLAGMWADT. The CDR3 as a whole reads CASSLGLAGMWADTQYF.

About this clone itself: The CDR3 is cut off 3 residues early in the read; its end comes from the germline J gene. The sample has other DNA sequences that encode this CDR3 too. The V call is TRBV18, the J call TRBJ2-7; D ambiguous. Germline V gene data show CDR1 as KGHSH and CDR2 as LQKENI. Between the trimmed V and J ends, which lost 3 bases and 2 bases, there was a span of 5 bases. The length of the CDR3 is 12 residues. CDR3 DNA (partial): TGTGCCAGCTCACCTCGGGCCTACGAG. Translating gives CASSPRAYE. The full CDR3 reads CASSPRAYEQYF. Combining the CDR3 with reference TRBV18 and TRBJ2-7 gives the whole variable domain NAGVMQNPRHLVRRRGQEARLRCSPMKGHSHVYWYRQLPEEGLKFMVYLQKENIIDESGMPKERFSAEFPKEGPSILRIQQVVRGDSAAYFCASSPRAYEQYFGPGTRLTVT.

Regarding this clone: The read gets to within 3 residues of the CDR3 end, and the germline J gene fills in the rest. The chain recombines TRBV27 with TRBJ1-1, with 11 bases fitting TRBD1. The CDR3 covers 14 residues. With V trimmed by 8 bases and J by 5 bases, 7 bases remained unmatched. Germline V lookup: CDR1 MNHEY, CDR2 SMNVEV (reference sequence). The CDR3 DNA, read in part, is TGTGCCAGCCGGTCCGGACAGGGGGCGACTGAA. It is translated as CASRSGQGATE. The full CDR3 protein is CASRSGQGATEAFF.